Described below is a single TCR beta chain sequence and its context. The data originate from a study of blood T cell repertoires in COVID-19. Measured with immunoSEQ multiplex PCR; TCRdb has only the in-frame clones, and not every one. Altogether about 250,000 clones are present, about 85% being singletons, with the ten largest covering 0.75% to 0.95%. The sample taken for sequencing was peripheral blood. The sequence came from a human donor with COVID-19, enrolled during active disease. The donor label of this sample is uncertain.

The DNA for the CDR3 is TGTGCCAGCAGCCAAAACTCAGGGTACCAAGAGACCCAGTACTTC. Its protein product is CASSQNSGYQETQYF. V gene TRBV6-5 combines with J gene TRBJ2-5; tentatively, D is TRBD1 (5 bases). Germline loops: CDR1 MNHEY, CDR2 SVGAGI. The V end was cut by 6 bases, the J end by 0 bases, with 14 bases between. The CDR3 length is 15 residues.